Described below is a single T cell receptor beta chain sequence and its context. Its antigen is still unknown. Germline V gives CDR1 MNHEY, CDR2 SMNVEV (reference sequence). V gave up 6 bases and J gave up 8 bases, with 17 bases separating them. This CDR3 contains 13 residues. TCR beta CDR3 regions were amplified from RNA transcripts. Primed by the HTBI set, a first-round RT-PCR was run on the TCR CDR3. TCRdb re-called the multiplex PCR reads through MiXCR, storing one row per CDR3 protein. The data hold hundreds of thousands of distinct CDR3 sequences, with roughly 15% observed a single time. This sample was included in a study of T cells in Graves' hyperthyroidism and ophthalmopathy. For ophthalmopathy patients, the Clinical Activity Score was at least 3 and the NOSPECS grade at least 4; duration was under 3 months. Fresh peripheral blood, 7.5 to 10 ml, yielded the PBMCs. Study-wide findings and caveats: Most thyroid-expanded clonotypes above 0.001 were also found in blood.

This clonotype was obtained from a middle-aged woman with Graves' ophthalmopathy. The specimen was blood. The J gene is TRBJ2-7, the V gene TRBV27, with D possibly TRBD2 on 5 matching bases. The DNA for the CDR3 is TGTGCCAGCAGCCTGGGAGAGCGGTGGAAGCAGTACTTC. It is translated as CASSLGERWKQYF.